This T cell receptor (beta chain) is drawn from a study of graft-versus-host responses after intestinal transplantation. Study details: Grafts that recipients had were multivisceral, liver-intestinal, or isolated intestinal transplants. General observations from the study: The authors found GvH clones in recipient marrow, some appearing first in ileum or blood.

This CDR3 contains 15 residues. Germline-derived CDR1 and CDR2 are SGHNT and YENEEA. J gave up 2 bases and V 3 bases, and 6 bases lay outside the gene matches. Turning to this clone: Its target is unknown.

TCRdb keeps only in-frame clones here, not all; method: immunoSEQ multiplex PCR. The sample lists about 120,000 clones, 90% to 95% seen once, with more than 3% in the top ten. The chain recombines TRBV11-3 with TRBJ2-7; TRBD2 matches at 8 bases. The TCR comes from a human donor who received an intestinal transplant. The sample was unstimulated CD8+ T cells sorted from spleen or lymph node cells, taken before intestinal transplant. CDR3 nucleotides: TGTGCCAGCAGCTTCCCTACTAGCGGCCCCTACGAGCAGTACTTC. It specifies CASSFPTSGPYEQYF.